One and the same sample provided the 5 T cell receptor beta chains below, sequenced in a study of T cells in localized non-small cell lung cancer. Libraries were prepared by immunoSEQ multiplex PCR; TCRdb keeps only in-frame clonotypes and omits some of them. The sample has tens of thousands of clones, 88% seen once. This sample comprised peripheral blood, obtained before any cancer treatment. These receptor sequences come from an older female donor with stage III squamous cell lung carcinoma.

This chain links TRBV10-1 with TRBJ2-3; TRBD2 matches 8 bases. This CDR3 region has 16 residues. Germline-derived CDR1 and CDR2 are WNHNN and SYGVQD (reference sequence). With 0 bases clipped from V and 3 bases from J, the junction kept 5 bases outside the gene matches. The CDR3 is CASSESAGGGTDTQYF. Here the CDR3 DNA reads TGCGCCAGCAGTGAGTCTGCGGGCGGGGGGACAGATACGCAGTATTTT.

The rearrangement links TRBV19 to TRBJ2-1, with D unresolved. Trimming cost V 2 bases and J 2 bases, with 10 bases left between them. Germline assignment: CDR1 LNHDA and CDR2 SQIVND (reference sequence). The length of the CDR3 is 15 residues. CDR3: CASSIRTATYNEQFF. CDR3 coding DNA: TGTGCCAGTAGTATAAGGACGGCCACCTACAATGAGCAGTTCTTC.

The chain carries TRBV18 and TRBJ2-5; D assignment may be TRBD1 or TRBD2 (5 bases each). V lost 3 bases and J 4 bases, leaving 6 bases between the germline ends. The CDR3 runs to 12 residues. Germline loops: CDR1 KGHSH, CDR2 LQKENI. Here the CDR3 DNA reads TGTGCCAGCTCACCTGGGGGAGAGACCCAGTACTTC. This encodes CASSPGGETQYF.

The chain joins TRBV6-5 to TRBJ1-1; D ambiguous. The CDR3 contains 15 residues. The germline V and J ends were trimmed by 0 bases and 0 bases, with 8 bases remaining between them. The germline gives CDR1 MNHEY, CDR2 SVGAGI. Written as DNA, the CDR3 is TGTGCCAGCAGTTACTCGTCCGGAGTGAACACTGAAGCTTTCTTT. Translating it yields CASSYSSGVNTEAFF.

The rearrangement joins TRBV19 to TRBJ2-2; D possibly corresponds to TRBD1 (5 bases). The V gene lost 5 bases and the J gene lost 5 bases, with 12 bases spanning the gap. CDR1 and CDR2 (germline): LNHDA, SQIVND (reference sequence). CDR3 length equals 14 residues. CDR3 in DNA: TGTGCCAGTAGTCCCCCCAAGGGGACCGGGGAGCTGTTTTTT. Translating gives CASSPPKGTGELFF.